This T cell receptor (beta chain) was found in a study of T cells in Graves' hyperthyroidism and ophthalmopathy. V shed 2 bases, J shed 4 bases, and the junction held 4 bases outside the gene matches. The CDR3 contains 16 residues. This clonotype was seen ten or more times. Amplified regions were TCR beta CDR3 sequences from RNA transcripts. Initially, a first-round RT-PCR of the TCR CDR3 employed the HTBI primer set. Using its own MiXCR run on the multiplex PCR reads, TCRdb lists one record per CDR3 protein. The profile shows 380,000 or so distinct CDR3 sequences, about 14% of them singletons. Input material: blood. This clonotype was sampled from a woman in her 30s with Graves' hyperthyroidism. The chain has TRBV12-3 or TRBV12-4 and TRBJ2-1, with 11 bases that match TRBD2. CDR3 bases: TGTGCCAGCAGTTTAAGCGGGACTAGCGGATACAATGAGCAGTTCTTC. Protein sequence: CASSLSGTSGYNEQFF.